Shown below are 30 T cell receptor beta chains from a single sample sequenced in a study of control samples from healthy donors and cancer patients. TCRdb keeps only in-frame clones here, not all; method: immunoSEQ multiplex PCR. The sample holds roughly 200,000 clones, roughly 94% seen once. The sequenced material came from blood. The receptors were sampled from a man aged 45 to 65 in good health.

The CDR3 spells CASSVGDRYSNQPQHF. CDR3 coding DNA: TGTGCCAGCAGCGTAGGAGACAGGTATAGCAATCAGCCCCAGCATTTT. This chain links TRBV9 with TRBJ1-5; D might be TRBD1 (6 bases). The CDR3 totals 16 residues. Trimming took off 0 bases at V and 0 bases at J, with 10 bases between the two ends. In germline, CDR1 is SGDLS, CDR2 YYNGEE.

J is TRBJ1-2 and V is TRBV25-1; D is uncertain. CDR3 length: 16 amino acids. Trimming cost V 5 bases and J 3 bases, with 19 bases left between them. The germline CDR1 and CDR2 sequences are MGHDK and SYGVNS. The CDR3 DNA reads TGTGCCAGCAGTAGCGGACTCACCCTATCGGACTATGGCTACACCTTC. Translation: CASSSGLTLSDYGYTF.

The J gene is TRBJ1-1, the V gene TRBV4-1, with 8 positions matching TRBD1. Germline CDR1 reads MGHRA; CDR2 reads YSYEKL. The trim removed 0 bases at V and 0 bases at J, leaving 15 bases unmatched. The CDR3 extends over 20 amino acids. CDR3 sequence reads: CASSQETYRGLTRMNTEAFF. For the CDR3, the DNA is TGCGCCAGCAGCCAAGAAACATACAGGGGGTTGACACGAATGAACACTGAAGCTTTCTTT.

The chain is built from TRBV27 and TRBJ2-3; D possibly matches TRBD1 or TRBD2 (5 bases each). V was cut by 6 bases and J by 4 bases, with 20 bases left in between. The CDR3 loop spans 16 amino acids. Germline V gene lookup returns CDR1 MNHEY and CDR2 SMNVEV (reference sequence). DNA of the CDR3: TGTGCCAGCAGCTGGGGTGACGCGAGGGGCCCAGATACGCAGTATTTT. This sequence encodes CASSWGDARGPDTQYF.

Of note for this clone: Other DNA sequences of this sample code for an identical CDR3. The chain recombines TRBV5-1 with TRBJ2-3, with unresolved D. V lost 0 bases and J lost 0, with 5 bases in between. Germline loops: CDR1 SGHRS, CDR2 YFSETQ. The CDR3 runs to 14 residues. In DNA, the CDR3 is TGCGCCAGCAGCTTGGCCGGTAGCACAGATACGCAGTATTTT. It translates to CASSLAGSTDTQYF. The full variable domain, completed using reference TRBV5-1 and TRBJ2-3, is KAGVTQTPRYLIKTRGQQVTLSCSPISGHRSVSWYQQTPGQGLQFLFEYFSETQRNKGNFPGRFSGRQFSNSRSEMNVSTLELGDSALYLCASSLAGSTDTQYFGPGTRLTVL.

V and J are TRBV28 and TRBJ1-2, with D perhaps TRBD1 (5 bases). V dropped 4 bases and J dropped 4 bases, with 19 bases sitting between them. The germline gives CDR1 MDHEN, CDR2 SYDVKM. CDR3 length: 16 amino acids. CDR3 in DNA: TGTGCCAGCAGTTCACCGAGTGGGGCGCTGGCCTATGGCTACACCTTC. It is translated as CASSSPSGALAYGYTF.

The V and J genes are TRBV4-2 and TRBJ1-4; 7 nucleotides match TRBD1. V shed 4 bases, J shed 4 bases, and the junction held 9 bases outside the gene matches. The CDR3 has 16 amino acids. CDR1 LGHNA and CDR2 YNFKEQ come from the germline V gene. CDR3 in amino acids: CASSPSQGGLNEKLFF. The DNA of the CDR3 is TGTGCCAGCAGCCCCTCCCAGGGGGGGCTTAATGAAAAACTGTTTTTT.

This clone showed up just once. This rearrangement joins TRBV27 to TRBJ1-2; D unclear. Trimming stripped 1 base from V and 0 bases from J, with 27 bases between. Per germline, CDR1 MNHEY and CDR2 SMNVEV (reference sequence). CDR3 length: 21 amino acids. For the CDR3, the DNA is TGTGCCAGCAGTTTATATAACCTTAACGACTTGCGGGCGAACTCTAACTATGGCTACACCTTC. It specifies CASSLYNLNDLRANSNYGYTF.

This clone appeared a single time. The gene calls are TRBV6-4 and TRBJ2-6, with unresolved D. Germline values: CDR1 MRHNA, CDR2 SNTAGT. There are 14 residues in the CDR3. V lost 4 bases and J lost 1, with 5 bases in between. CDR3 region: CASSVESGANVLTF. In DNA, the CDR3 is TGTGCCAGCAGTGTTGAGTCTGGGGCCAACGTCCTGACTTTC.

The DNA of the CDR3 is TGTGCCAGCAGCTTAGGCGGACAGGGAGGCAGTTCACCCCTCCACTTT. Its translation: CASSLGGQGGSSPLHF. The rearrangement links TRBV11-2 to TRBJ1-6; 8 nucleotides line up with TRBD1. Germline loops: CDR1 SGHAT, CDR2 FQNNGV. CDR3 length equals 16 residues. The ends lost 1 base at V and 9 bases at J; junction bases unmatched: 8.

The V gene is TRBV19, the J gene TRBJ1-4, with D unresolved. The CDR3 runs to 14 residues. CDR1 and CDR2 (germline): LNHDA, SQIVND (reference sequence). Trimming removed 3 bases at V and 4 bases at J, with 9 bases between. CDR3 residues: CASSIFVGNEKLFF. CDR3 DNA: TGTGCCAGTAGTATCTTCGTGGGTAATGAAAAACTGTTTTTT.

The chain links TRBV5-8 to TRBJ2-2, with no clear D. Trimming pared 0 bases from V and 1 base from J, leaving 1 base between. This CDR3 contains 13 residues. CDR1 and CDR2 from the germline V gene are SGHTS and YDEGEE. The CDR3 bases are TGTGCCAGCAGCTTGGTGAACACCGGGGAGCTGTTTTTT. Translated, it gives CASSLVNTGELFF.

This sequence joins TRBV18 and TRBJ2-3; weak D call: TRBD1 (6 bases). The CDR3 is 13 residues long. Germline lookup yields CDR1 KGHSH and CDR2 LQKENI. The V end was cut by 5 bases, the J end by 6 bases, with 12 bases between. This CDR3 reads CASSMGAGDTQYF. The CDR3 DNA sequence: TGTGCCAGCTCAATGGGGGCTGGGGATACGCAGTATTTT.

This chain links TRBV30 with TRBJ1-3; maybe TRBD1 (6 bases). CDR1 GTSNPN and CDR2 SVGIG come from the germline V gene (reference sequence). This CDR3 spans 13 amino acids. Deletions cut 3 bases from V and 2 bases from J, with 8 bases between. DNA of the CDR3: TGTGCCTGGAGACCAGGGGCTGGAAACACCATATATTTT. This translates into CAWRPGAGNTIYF. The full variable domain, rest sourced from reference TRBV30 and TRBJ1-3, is SQTIHQWPATLVQPVGSPLSLECTVEGTSNPNLYWYRQAAGRGLQLLFYSVGIGQISSEVPQNLSASRPQDRQFILSSKKLLLSDSGFYLCAWRPGAGNTIYFGEGSWLTVV.

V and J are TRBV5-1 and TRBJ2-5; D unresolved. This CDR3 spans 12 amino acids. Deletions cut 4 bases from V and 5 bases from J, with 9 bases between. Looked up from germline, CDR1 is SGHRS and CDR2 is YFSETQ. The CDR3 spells CASSLSMETQYF. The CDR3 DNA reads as TGCGCCAGCAGCCTCTCGATGGAGACCCAGTACTTC.

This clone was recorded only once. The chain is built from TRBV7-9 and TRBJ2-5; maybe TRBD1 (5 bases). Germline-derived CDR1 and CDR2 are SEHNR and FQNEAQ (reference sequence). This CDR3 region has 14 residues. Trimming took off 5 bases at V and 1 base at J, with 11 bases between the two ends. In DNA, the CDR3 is TGTGCCAGCAGCCCCGGCAGGGCCCAAGAGACCCAGTACTTC. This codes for CASSPGRAQETQYF.

The CDR3 is CASSLMRAGGRSNEKLFF. The CDR3 DNA is TGTGCCAGCAGCTTAATGAGGGCCGGGGGGAGGAGTAATGAAAAACTGTTTTTT. This chain connects TRBV7-2 to TRBJ1-4, with D possibly TRBD1 on 5 matching bases. The CDR3 has 18 amino acids. Germline CDR1 and CDR2: SGHTA and FQGNSA. The V gene lost 2 bases and the J gene lost 4 bases, with 20 bases spanning the gap.

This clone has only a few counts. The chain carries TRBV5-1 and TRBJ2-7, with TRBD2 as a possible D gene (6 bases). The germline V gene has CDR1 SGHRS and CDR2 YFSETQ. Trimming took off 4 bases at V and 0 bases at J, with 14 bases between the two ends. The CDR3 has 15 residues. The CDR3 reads CASSADVGSSYEQYF. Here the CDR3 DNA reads TGCGCCAGCAGCGCCGACGTCGGGAGCTCCTACGAGCAGTACTTC.

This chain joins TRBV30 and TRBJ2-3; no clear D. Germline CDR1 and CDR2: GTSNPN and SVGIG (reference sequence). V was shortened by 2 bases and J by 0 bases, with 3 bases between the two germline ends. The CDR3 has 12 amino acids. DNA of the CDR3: TGTGCCTGGAGTATCAGCACAGATACGCAGTATTTT. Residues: CAWSISTDTQYF.

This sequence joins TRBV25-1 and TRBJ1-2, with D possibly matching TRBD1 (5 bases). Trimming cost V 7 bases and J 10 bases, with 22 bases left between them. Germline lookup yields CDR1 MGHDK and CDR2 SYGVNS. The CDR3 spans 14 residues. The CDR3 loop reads CASKAGSNARDYTF. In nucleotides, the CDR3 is TGTGCCAGCAAAGCAGGGTCCAATGCTCGCGACTACACCTTC.

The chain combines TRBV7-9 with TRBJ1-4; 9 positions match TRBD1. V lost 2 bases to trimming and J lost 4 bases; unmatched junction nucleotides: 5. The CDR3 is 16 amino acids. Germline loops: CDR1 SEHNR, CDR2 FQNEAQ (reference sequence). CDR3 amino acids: CASSLTRTGVNEKLFF. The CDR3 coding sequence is TGTGCCAGCAGCTTAACTAGGACAGGGGTTAATGAAAAACTGTTTTTT.

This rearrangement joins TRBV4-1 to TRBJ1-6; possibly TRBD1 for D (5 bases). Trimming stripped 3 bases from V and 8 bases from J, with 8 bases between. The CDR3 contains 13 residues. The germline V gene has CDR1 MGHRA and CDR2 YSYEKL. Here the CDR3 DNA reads TGCGCCAGCAGCCAGGGACTAGATTCACCCCTCCACTTT. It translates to CASSQGLDSPLHF.

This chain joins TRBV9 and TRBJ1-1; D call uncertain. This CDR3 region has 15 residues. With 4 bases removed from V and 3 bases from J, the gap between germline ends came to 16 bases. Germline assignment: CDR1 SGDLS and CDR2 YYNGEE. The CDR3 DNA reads TGTGCCAGCAGCTTCGAGGATGGGGTTTACACTGAAGCTTTCTTT. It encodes CASSFEDGVYTEAFF. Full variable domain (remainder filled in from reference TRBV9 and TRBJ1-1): DSGVTQTPKHLITATGQRVTLRCSPRSGDLSVYWYQQSLDQGLQFLIQYYNGEERAKGNILERFSAQQFPDLHSELNLSSLELGDSALYFCASSFEDGVYTEAFFGQGTRLTVV.

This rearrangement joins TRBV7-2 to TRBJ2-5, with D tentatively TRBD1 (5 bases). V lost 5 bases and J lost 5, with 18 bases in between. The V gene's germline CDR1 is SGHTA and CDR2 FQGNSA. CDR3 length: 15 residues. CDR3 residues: CASSQQMGPRETQYF. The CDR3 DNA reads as TGTGCCAGCAGCCAGCAGATGGGGCCACGGGAGACCCAGTACTTC. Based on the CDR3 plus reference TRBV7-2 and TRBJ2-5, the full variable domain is GAGVSQSPSNKVTEKGKDVELRCDPISGHTALYWYRQSLGQGLEFLIYFQGNSAPDKSGLPSDRFSAERTGGSVSTLTIQRTQQEDSAVYLCASSQQMGPRETQYFGPGTRLLVL.

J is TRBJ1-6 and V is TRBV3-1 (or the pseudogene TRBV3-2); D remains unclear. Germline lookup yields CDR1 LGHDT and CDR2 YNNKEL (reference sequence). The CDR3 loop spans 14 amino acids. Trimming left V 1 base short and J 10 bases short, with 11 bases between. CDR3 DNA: TGTGCCAGCAGCCAAGTAGGCTACACATCACCCCTCCACTTT. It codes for CASSQVGYTSPLHF.

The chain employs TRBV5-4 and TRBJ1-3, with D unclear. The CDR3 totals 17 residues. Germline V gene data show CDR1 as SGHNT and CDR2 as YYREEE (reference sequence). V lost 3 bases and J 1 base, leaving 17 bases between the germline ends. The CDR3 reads CASSSRSMGESGNTIYF. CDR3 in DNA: TGTGCCAGCAGCTCCCGATCTATGGGCGAGTCTGGAAACACCATATATTTT.

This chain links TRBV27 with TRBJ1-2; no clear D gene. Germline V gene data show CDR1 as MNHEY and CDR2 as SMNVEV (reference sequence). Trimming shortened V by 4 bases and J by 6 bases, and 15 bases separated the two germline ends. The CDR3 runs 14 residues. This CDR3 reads CASSSYSGRDGYTF. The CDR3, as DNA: TGTGCCAGCAGTTCTTATTCCGGCCGGGATGGCTACACCTTC.

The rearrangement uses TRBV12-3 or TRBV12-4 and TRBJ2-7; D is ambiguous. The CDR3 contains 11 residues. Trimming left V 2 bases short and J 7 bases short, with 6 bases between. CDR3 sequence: CASSLRAEQYV. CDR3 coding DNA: TGTGCCAGCAGTTTAAGGGCAGAGCAGTACGTC.

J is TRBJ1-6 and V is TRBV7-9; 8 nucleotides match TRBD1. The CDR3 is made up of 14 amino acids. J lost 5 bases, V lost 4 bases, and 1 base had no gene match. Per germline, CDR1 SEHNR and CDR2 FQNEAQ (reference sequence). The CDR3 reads CASSSTGDNSPLHF. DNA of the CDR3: TGTGCCAGCAGCTCGACAGGGGATAATTCACCCCTCCACTTT.

The DNA for the CDR3 is TGTGCCAGCAGCCACGGGCCCGTCGCCTACGAGCAGTACGTC. It specifies CASSHGPVAYEQYV. The V and J genes are TRBV13 and TRBJ2-7; no clear D. In germline, CDR1 is PRHDT, CDR2 FYEKMQ (reference sequence). Trimming cost V 5 bases and J 2 bases, with 13 bases left between them. The CDR3 contains 14 residues.